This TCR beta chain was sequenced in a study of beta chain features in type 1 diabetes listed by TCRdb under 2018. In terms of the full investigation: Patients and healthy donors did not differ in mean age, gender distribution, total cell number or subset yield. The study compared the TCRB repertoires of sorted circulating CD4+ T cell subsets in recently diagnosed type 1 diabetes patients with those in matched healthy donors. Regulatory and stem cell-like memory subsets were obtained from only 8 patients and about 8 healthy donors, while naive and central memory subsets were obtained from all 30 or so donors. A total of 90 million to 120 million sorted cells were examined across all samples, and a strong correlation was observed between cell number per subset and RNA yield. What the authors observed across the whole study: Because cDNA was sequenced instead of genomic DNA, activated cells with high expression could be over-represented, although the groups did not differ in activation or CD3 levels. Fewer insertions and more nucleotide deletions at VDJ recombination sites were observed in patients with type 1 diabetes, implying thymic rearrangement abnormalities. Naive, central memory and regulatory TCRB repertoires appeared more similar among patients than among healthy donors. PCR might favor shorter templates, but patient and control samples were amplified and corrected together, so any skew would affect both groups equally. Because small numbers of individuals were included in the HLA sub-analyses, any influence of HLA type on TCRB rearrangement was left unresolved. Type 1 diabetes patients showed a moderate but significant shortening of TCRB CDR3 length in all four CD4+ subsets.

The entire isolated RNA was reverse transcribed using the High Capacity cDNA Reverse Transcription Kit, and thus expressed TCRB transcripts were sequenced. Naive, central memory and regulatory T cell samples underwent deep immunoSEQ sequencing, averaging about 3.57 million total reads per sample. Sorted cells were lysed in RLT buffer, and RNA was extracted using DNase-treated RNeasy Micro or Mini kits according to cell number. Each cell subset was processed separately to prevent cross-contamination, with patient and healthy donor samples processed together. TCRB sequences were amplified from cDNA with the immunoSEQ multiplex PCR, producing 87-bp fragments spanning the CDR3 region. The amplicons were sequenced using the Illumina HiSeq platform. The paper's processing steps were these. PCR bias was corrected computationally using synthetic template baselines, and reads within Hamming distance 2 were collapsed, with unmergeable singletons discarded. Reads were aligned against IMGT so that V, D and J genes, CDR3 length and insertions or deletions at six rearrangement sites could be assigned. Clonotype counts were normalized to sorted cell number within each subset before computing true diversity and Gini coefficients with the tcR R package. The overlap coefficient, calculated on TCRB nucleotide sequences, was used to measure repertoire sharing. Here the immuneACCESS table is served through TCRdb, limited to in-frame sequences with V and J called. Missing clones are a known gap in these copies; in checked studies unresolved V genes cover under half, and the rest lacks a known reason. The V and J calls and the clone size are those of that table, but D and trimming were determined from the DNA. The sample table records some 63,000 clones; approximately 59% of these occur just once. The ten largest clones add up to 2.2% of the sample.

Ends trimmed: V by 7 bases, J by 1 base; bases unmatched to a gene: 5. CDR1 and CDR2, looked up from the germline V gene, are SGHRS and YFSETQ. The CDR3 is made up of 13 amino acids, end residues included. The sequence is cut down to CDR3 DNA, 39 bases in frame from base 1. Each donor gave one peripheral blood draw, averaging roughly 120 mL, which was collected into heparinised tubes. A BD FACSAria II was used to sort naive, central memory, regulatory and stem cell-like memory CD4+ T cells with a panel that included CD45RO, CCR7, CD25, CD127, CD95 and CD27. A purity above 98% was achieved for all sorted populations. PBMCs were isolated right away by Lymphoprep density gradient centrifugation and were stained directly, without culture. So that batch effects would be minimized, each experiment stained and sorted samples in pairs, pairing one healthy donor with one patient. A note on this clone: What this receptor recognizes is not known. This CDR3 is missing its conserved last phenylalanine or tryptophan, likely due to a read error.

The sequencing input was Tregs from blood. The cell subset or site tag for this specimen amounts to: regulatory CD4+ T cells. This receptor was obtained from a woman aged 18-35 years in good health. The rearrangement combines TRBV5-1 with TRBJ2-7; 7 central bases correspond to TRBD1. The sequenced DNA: TGCGCCAGCGGGACGGGACAGTCCTACGAGCAGTACCTC. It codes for CASGTGQSYEQYL.